These T cell receptor beta chains were read from a single sample in a study of early stage breast cancer tumors. Libraries were prepared by immunoSEQ multiplex PCR; TCRdb keeps only in-frame clonotypes and omits some of them. The sample lists 9,500 to 10,000 clones, almost 65% seen once, with 12% in the top ten. Sequencing was performed on breast tumor tissue. Receptors were obtained from a person between 60 and 70 years old with breast cancer. Both conserved end residues are part of each CDR3.

J,V,CDR3
TRBJ1-2,TRBV29-1,CSVDGTGGFYGYTF
TRBJ1-6,TRBV2,CASSERAGGRDNSPLHF
TRBJ1-4,TRBV15,CATSRDRGTKLFF
TRBJ1-2,TRBV5-4,CASSLAVEGGGYTF
TRBJ2-5,TRBV21-1,CASSPRGGTSQETQYF
TRBJ2-6,TRBV5-1,CASSLAPGQGKYGANVLTF
TRBJ2-3,TRBV11-2,CASSSGTSGGAADTQYF
TRBJ2-2,TRBV9,CASSVSFSGELFF
TRBJ2-3,TRBV5-4,CASSLPHTGIGTQYF
TRBJ2-7,TRBV5-1,CASSPGTSGRGEQYF
TRBJ2-7,TRBV7-3,CASSSGTGGGFYEQYF
TRBJ1-1,TRBV7-9,CASRGAGEAFF
TRBJ2-7,TRBV18,CASSSGGRDEQYF
TRBJ2-5,TRBV2,CASGGFRETQYF
TRBJ1-1,TRBV6-1,CASMDRGLNTEAFF
TRBJ2-3,TRBV19,CASSRGGSTNTQYF
TRBJ1-1,TRBV7-2,CASSLARENTEAFF
TRBJ2-7,TRBV7-9,CASSSRLGPVYEQYF
TRBJ1-1,TRBV9,CASSAGDRRDTEAFF
TRBJ1-3,TRBV5-1,CASSLDWTDSGNTIYF
TRBJ1-2,TRBV30,CAWDLQARYGYTF
TRBJ2-7,TRBV6-5,CATGSGQGVNEQYF